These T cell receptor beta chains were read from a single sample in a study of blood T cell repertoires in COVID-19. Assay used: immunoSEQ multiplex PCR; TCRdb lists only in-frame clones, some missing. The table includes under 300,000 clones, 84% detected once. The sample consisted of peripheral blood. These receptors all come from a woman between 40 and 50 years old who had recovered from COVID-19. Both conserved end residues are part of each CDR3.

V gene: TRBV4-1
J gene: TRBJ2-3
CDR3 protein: CASSQAPPSGGEITQYF

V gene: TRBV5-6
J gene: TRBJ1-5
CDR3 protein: CASSSLKDRANQPQHF

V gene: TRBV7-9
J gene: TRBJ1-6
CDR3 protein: CASSSQGAKESPLHF

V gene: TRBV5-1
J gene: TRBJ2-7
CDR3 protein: CASSFDFLSNYEQYF

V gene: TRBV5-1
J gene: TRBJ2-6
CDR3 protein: CASSLDTGANVLTF

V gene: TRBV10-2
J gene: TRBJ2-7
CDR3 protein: CASSGTGYEQYF

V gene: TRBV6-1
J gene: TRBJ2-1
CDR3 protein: CASSEAWRVLVLSDEQFF

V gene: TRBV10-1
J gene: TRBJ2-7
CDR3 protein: CASSEYTGGEQYF

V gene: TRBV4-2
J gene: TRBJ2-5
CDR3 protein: CASSQPTGFETQYF

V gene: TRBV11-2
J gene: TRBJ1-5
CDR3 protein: CASSPGTGSQPQHF

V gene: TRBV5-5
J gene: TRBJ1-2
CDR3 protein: CASSLTPGDGYTF

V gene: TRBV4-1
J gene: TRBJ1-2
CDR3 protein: CASSQATGVYGYTF

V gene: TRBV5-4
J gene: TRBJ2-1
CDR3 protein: CASSSWASGGYNEQFF

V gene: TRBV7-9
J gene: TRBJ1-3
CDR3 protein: CASSFFQGTNTIYF

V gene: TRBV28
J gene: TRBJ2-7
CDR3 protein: CASSLSGAGEAQQYF

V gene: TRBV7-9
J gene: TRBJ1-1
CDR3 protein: CAGYEGQNTEAFF

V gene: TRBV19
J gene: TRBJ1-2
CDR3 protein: CATLTEGGFRYTF

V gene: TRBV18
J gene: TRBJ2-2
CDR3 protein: CASSPVRGATGANTGELFF

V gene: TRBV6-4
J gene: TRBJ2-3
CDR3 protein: CASSEGDTQYF

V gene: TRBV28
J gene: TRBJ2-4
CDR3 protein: CASRPRGSGRTKNIQYF

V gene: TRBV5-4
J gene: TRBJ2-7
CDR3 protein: CASSPPGIRTGQTQYF

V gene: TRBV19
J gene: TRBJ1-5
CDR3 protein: CATRTRGKPQHF

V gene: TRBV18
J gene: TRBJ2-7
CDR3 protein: CASSQGQGLEQYF

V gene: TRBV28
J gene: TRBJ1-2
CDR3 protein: CASSLHWDIGSYGYTF

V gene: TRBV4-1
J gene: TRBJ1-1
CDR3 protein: CASSQELRETEAFF

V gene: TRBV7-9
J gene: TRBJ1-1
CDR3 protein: CASSGGTAATPNTEAFF